This TCR beta chain was captured by sequencing in a study of T cells after yellow fever vaccination. Study-level findings and limits: Abundant clonotypes from the bulk population could get into FACS-sorted repertoires as contaminants. Reappearance after the booster was observed for most primary-vaccination clones (more than 95% CD4, about 91% CD8). It was the secondary response that reached its peak faster, day 5 versus 15, but it was weaker.

5'RACE template switching produced TCR cDNA carrying a universal primer site and UMIs. TCRdb re-derived calls from the 5' RACE reads in MiXCR, one entry per CDR3 protein. The sample holds hundreds of thousands of distinct CDR3 sequences, 7% to 10% seen once. The V segment lost 7 bases and the J segment 7 bases; nucleotides outside the gene matches: 6. The CDR3 consists of 13 residues. CDR1 is SGHTA, CDR2 FQGNSA, per germline. This clonotype has ten or more counts. Its target is unknown. The TCR originated in a man younger than 35 who received the YFV17D yellow fever vaccine. The chain links TRBV7-2 to TRBJ2-3; 9 positions match TRBD2. The sample was PBMCs, taken about 41 days after the first yellow fever vaccination. CDR3 in DNA: TGTGCCAGCACCGCTGGACTAGCGTATACGCAGTATTTT. Protein sequence: CASTAGLAYTQYF.